This T cell receptor (beta chain) is drawn from a study of PD-L1 blockade in urothelial cancer. Study at large: The authors examined blood 3 weeks (second dose) and 6 weeks after treatment start.

Assay used: immunoSEQ multiplex PCR; TCRdb lists only in-frame clones, some missing. Here the sample spans tens of thousands of clones, more than 65% being singletons. V trimming: 2 bases; J trimming: 6 bases; junction bases outside the gene matches: 6. The CDR3 loop spans 14 amino acids. The germline V gene encodes CDR1 SGHNT and CDR2 YYREEE (reference sequence). The sequence was obtained from a man in his 70s with urothelial cancer. This rearrangement joins TRBV5-4 to TRBJ2-7; 9 bases line up with TRBD2. This specimen consisted of PBMCs, obtained around atezolizumab (anti-PD-L1) treatment. The CDR3 loop is CASSLGGRAFEQYF. In DNA, the CDR3 is TGTGCCAGCAGCTTAGGCGGGAGGGCCTTCGAGCAGTACTTC.